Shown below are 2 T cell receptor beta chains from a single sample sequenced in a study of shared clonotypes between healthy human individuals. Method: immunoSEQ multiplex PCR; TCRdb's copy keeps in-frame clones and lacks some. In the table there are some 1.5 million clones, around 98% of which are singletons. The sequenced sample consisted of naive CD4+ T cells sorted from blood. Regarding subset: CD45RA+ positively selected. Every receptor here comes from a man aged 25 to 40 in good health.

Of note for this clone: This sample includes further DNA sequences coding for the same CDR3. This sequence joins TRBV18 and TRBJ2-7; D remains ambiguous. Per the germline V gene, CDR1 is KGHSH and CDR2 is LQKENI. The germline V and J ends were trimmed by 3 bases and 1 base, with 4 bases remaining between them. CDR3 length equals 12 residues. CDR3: CASSPDSYEQYF. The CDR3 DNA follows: TGTGCCAGCTCACCGGATTCCTACGAGCAGTACTTC. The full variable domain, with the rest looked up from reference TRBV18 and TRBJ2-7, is NAGVMQNPRHLVRRRGQEARLRCSPMKGHSHVYWYRQLPEEGLKFMVYLQKENIIDESGMPKERFSAEFPKEGPSILRIQQVVRGDSAAYFCASSPDSYEQYFGPGTRLTVT.

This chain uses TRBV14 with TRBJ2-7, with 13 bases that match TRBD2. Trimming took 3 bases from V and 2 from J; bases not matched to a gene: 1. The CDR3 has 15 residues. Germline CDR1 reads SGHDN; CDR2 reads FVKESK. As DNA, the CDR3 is TGTGCCAGCAGCCAGGGACTAGCGGGAACCTACGAGCAGTACTTC. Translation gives CASSQGLAGTYEQYF.